This T cell receptor beta chain was identified during a study of early T cells in non-severe SARS-CoV-2 infection (dated by TCRdb to the early 2020s). For context, the study as a whole: Bulk RNA from unsorted whole blood was used for TCR sequencing, so alpha and beta chains could not be paired.

As concerns this clonotype: Which antigen it targets is not known. Within one base of it there is no much larger clone, and no base qualities were kept.

Set within a cohort of healthcare workers in London, UK, this nested case-control study involved weekly PCR testing of nasopharyngeal swabs along with blood sampling. Healthcare workers were enrolled in the week of the UK lockdown, from 23 to 31 March 2020, and were followed every week for up to 16 weeks. What the work shows at the level of the full study, not this receptor alone: Matching against VDJdb was skewed toward anti-spike CD8 responses, likely underestimated virus-specific expansions, and missed private and CD4 specificities.

The CDR3 contains 14 residues, cysteine and phenylalanine counted. Of the read, only the CDR3 DNA is kept; its 42 bases are in frame from base 1. Library prep was done by 5' RACE. The run used a NextSeq 500. In the TCR library protocol, unique molecular identifiers were attached to individual cDNA molecules to correct for PCR bias and sequencing error. Both TCR alpha and beta chains were sequenced, and tight co-correlation was observed between alpha and beta sequence abundances in each sample. The study's own analysis went as follows. V gene, J gene and CDR3 annotation of TCR sequences was performed with Decombinator V4. Expanded TCRs were defined as changing significantly between any two time points under a Poisson model with p below 0.0001. Abundances of TCRs were expressed as counts per million after normalisation to the total number of TCRs sequenced in each sample. TRAV1-2 paired with TRAJ12, TRAJ20 or TRAJ33 defined MAIT TCRs, while TRAV10 paired with TRAJ18 defined iNKT TCRs. VDJdb, accessed 1 November 2021, was searched for CMV, EBV and SARS-CoV-2 annotated TCRs, with TCRs annotated for multiple antigens excluded. TCRdb reanalyzed the raw reads on its own, using fastp at Q25 for trimming and MiXCR for clone calling, and kept in-frame beta chains. Every CDR3 protein is listed once, alongside the most common genes and DNA of its rows. Clone size and V and J calls follow TCRdb, not the original study. The sample profile shows about 56,000 distinct CDR3 sequences; under 12% of them were found once. Clones ranked in the top ten supply 6.5% of the sample.

The chain employs TRBV21-1 and TRBJ2-7; TRBD2, the D gene given by the table, was not confirmed from the DNA. TRBV21-1 is annotated as a pseudogene. The sample taken for sequencing was whole blood. The source of this sequence is an adult who was a healthcare worker with PCR-confirmed SARS-CoV-2 infection or an uninfected control (not recorded which). The CDR3 protein is CASSFLPRHNEQYF. In nucleotide form, the sequence is TGTGCCAGCAGCTTTCTCCCCAGACATAACGAGCAGTACTTC.